This T cell receptor (beta chain) came from a study of blood T cell repertoires in COVID-19. Study-level background: COVID-19 samples from acute and convalescent phases originated in the United States, Italy and Spain. Sources were T cells, B-cell-depleted T cells, or PBMCs; the material itself was cDNA or gDNA.

CDR1 is KGHSH, CDR2 LQKENI, per germline. Unmatched junction bases numbered 7, after V lost 6 bases and J lost 2 bases. The CDR3 consists of 15 residues. In the authors' workflow: Researchers report that nucleated cell counts were estimated from reference gene primer amplification. The data were produced by immunoSEQ multiplex PCR, yet TCRdb's version contains in-frame clones alone and is incomplete. V, J and clone size derive from that table, while D and trimming were established from the DNA sequence. The sample lists tens of thousands of clones, about 76% seen once, with less than 35% in the top ten.

The sequenced sample was peripheral blood. The J gene is TRBJ2-3, the V gene TRBV18, with 8 bases identical to TRBD1. This sequence was found in a human donor in a cohort sampled during active COVID-19. DNA for the CDR3: TGTGCCAGCTCTCAGAGACAGGGGAACACAGATACGCAGTATTTT. Encoded protein: CASSQRQGNTDTQYF.